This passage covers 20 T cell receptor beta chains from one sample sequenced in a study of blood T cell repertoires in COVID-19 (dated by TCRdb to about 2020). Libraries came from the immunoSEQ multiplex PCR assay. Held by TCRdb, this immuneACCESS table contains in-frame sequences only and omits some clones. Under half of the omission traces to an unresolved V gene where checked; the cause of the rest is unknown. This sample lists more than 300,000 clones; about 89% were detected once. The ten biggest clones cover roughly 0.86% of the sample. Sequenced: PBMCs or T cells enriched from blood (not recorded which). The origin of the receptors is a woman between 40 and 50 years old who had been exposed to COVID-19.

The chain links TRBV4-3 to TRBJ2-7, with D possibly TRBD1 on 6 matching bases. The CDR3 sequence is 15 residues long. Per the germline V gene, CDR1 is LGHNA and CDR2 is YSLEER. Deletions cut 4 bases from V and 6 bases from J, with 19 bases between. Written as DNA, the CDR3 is TGCGCCAGCAGCCCGGACAGTACTTGGGTAAGCGAGCAGTACTTC. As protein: CASSPDSTWVSEQYF.

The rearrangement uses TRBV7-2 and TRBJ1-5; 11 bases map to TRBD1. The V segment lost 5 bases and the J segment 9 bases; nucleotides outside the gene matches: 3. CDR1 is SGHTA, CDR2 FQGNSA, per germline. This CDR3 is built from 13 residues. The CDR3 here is CASSAGTGGPQHF. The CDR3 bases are TGTGCCAGCAGCGCCGGGACAGGGGGGCCCCAGCATTTT.

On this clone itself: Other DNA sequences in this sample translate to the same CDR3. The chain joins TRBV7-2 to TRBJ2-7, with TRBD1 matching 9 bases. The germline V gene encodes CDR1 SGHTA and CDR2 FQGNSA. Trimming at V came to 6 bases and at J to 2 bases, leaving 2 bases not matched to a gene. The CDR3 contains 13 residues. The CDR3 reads CASSRQGAYEQYF. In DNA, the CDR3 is TGTGCCAGCAGTAGACAGGGGGCCTACGAGCAGTACTTC. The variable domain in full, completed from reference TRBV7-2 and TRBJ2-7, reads GAGVSQSPSNKVTEKGKDVELRCDPISGHTALYWYRQSLGQGLEFLIYFQGNSAPDKSGLPSDRFSAERTGGSVSTLTIQRTQQEDSAVYLCASSRQGAYEQYFGPGTRLTVT.

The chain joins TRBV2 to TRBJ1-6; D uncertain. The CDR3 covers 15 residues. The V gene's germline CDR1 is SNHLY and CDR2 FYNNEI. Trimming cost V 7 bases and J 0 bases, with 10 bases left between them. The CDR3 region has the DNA TGTGCCAGCATAGGAGGCCCCTCCTATAATTCACCCCTCCACTTT. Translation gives CASIGGPSYNSPLHF. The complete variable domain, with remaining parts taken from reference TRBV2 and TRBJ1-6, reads EPEVTQTPSHQVTQMGQEVILRCVPISNHLYFYWYRQILGQKVEFLVSFYNNEISEKSEIFDDQFSVERPDGSNFTLKIRSTKLEDSAMYFCASIGGPSYNSPLHFGNGTRLTVT.

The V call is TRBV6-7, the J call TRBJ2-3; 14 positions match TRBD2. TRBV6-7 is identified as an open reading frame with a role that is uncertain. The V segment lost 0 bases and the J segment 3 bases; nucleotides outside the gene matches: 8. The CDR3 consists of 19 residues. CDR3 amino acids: CASSYSVGLAGVRTDTQYF. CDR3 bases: TGTGCCAGCAGTTACTCAGTGGGACTAGCGGGAGTTAGAACAGATACGCAGTATTTT.

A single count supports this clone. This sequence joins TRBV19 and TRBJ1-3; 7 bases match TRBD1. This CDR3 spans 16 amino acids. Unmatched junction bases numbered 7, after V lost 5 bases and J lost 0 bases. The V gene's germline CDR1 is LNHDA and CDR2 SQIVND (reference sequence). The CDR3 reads CASSLPGQNSGNTIYF. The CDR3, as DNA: TGTGCCAGTAGTCTTCCGGGACAGAACTCTGGAAACACCATATATTTT.

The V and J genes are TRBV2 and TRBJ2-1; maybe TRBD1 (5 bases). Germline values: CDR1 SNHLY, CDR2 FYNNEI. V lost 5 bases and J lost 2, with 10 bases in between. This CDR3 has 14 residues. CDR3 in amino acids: CASSQGGPYNEQFF. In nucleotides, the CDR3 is TGTGCCAGCAGTCAGGGTGGCCCCTACAATGAGCAGTTCTTC.

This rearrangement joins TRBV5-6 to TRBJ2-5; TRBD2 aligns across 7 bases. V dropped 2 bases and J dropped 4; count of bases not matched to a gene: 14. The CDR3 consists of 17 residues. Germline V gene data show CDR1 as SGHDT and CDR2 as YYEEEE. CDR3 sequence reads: CASSLSRSGGLAETQYF. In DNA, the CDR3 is TGTGCCAGCAGCTTATCAAGGTCGGGGGGTCTGGCAGAGACCCAGTACTTC.

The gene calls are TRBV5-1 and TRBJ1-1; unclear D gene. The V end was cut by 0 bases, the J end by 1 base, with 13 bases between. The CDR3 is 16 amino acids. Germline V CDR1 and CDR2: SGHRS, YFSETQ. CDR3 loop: CASSLESVTRNTEAFF. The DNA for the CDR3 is TGCGCCAGCAGCTTGGAGTCGGTCACTCGGAACACTGAAGCTTTCTTT.

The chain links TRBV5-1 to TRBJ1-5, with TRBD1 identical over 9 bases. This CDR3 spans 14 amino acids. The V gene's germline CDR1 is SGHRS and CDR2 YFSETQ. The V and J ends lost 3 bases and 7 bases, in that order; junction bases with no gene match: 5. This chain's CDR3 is CASSSQGAGQPQHF. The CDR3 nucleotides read TGCGCCAGCAGCTCACAGGGGGCTGGGCAGCCCCAGCATTTT.

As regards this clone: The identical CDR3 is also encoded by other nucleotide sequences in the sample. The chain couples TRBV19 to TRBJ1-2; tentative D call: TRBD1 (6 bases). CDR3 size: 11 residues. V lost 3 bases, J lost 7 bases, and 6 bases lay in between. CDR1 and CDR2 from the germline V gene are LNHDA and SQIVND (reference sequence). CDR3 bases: TGTGCCAGTAGTATCAGGGGTGGCTACACCTTC. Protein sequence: CASSIRGGYTF.

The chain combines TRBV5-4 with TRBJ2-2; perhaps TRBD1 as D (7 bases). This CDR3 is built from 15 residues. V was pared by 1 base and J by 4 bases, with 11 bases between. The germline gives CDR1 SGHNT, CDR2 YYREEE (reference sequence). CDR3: CASSLRQGGTGELFF. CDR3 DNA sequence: TGTGCCAGCAGCTTGAGGCAGGGGGGCACCGGGGAGCTGTTTTTT.

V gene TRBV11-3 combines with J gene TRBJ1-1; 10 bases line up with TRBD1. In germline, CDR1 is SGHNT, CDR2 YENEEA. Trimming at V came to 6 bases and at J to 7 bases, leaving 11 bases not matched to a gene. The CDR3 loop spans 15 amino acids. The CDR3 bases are TGTGCCAGCAGACAGCGACAGGGGGCCAGAAATGAAGCTTTCTTT. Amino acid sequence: CASRQRQGARNEAFF. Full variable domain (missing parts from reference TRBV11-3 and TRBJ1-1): EAGVVQSPRYKIIEKKQPVAFWCNPISGHNTLYWYLQNLGQGPELLIRYENEEAVDDSQLPKDRFSAERLKGVDSTLKIQPAELGDSAVYLCASRQRQGARNEAFFGQGTRLTVV.

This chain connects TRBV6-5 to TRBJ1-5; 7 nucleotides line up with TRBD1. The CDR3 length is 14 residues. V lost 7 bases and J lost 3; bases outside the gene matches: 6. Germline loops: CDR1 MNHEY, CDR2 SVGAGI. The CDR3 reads CASTTGTDNQPQHF. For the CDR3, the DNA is TGTGCCAGCACTACTGGGACAGACAATCAGCCCCAGCATTTT.

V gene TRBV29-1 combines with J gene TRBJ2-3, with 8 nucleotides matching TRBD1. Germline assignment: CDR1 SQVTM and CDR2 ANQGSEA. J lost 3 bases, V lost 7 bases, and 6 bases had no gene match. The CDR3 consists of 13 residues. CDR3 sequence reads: CSGGTGGTDTQYF. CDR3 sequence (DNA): TGCAGCGGCGGTACAGGGGGGACAGATACGCAGTATTTT.

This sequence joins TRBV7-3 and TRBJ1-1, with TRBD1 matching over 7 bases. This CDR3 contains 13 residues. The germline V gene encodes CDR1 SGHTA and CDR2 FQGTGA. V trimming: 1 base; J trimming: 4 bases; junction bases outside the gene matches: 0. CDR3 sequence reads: CASSLNRGTEAFF. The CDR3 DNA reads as TGTGCCAGCAGCTTAAACAGGGGCACTGAAGCTTTCTTT.

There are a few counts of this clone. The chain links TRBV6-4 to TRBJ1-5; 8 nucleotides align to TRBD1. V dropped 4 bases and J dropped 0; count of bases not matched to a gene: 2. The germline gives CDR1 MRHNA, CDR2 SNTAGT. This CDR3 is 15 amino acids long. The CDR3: CASSATGDSNQPQHF. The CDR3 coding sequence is TGTGCCAGCAGTGCGACAGGGGATAGCAATCAGCCCCAGCATTTT.

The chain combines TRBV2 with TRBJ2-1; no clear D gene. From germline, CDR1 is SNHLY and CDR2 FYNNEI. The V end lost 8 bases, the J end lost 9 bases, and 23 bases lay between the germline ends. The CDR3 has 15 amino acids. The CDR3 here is CASQSVSPPTGEQFF. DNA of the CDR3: TGTGCCAGCCAAAGCGTGAGCCCCCCGACCGGTGAGCAGTTCTTC.

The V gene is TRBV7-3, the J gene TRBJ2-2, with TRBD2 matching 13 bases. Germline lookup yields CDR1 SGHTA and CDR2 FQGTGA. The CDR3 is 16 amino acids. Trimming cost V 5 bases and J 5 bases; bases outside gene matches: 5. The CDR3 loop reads CASSPRTSGSTGELFF. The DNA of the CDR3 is TGTGCCAGCAGCCCGAGGACTAGCGGGAGTACCGGGGAGCTGTTTTTT.

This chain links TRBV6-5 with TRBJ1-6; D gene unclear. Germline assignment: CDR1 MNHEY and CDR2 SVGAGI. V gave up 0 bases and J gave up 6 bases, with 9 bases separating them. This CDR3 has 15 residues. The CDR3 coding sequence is TGTGCCAGCAGTTACTCGCGTCTAGCTAATTCACCCCTCCACTTT. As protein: CASSYSRLANSPLHF.